The clone carrying this T cell receptor beta chain appeared once. Antigen specificity is unknown. The data were taken from a study of Ad26.COV2.S vaccination and SARS-CoV-2 variants. Regarding treatment: some 20 received Ad26.COV2.S at low or high dose, single or two shots; a few received placebo; per-sample allocation not given. Sampling occurred on day 63 after the first vaccine or placebo injection. The CDR3 has 19 residues. Germline CDR1 reads KGHDR; CDR2 reads SFDVKD. V lost 3 bases and J lost 5, with 28 bases in between. The data were produced by immunoSEQ multiplex PCR, yet TCRdb's version contains in-frame clones alone and is incomplete. The table has over 400,000 clones, roughly 90% seen once; the top ten hold less than 2%. Study-level results: Non-spike TCR breadth did not differ much between vaccine and placebo recipients. Placebo recipients showed lower spike-specific TCR breadth than vaccinees.

The sequence came from a person between 18 and 65 years old who received the Ad26.COV2.S COVID-19 vaccine or a placebo. This sample comprised peripheral blood, obtained in a trial of Ad26.COV2.S vaccine versus placebo. The rearrangement links TRBV24-1 to TRBJ2-7; no firm D call. This CDR3 is CATSDPPPLLTDEGNEQYF. CDR3 nucleotide sequence: TGTGCCACCAGTGATCCACCCCCACTGCTGACGGATGAAGGGAACGAGCAGTACTTC.